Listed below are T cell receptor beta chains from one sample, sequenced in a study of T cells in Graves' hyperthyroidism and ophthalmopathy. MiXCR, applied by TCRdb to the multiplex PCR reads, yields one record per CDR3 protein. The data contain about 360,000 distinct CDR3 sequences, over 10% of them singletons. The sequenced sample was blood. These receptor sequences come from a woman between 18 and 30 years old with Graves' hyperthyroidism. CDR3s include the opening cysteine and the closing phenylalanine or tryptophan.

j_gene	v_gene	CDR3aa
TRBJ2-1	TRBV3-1	CASSQGNNEQFF
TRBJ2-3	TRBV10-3	CAISPGTSGGGTDTQYF
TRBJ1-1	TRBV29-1	CSVGGVGGRNTEAFF
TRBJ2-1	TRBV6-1	CASRDLAGAGNEQFF
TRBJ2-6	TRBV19	CASSIVRSGANVLTF
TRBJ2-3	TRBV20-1	CSARDRVRGGDTQYF
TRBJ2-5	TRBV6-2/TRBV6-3	CASSYMRGPVRQETQYF
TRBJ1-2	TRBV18	CASSPQDREHYGYTF
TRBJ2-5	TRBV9	CASSEAGTTQETQYF
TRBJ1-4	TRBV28	CASSPHGTGGEKLFF
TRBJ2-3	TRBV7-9	CASSFCGAPGDTQYF
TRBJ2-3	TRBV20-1	CSVPAEGADTQYF
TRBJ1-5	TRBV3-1	CASSLSTGDQPQHF
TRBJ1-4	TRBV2	CASSDRTVVEKLFF
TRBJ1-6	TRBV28	CASRRGFNSPLHF
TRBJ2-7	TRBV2	CASSQNGGPYEQYF
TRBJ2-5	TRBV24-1	CATSDPEVEETQYF
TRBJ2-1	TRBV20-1	CSARARREQFF
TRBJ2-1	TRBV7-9	CASSLLAGSGNEQFF
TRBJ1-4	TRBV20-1	CSARAWGFPKVTNEKLFF
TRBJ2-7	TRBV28	CASSLGQAIYEQYF
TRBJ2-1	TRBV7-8	CASSSLRLNRDHEQFF
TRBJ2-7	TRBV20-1	CSARPPNLGEQYF
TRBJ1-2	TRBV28	CASTLPTGGWGGYTF
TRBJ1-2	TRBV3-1	CASSEEGYGYTF
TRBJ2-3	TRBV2	CASSGASGPPRRTDTQYF
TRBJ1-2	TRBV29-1	CSVAGWGQDYGYTF
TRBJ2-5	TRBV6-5	CASSYAGLAGQETQYF
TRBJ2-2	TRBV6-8	CASKTGTSGPVGGGELFF
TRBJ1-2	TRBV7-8	CASSIDGTPYGYTF
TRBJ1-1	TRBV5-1	CASSGTGQGDTEAFF
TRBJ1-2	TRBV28	CASRTIGTEYGYTF
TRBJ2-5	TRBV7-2	CASSEGGGGINQETQYF
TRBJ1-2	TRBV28	CASSLQYNYGYTF
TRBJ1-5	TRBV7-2	CASSLWGAVDNQPQHF
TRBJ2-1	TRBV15	CATSLLSAHEQFF
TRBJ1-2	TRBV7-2	CASSYLGQGHGYTF
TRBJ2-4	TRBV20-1	CSARGPAKNIQYF
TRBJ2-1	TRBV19	CASERWLSLGYNEQFF
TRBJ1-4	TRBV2	CASFVAFNEKLFF
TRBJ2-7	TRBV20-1	CSGAGPYEQYF
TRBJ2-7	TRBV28	CASSSATGGHRGSYEQYF
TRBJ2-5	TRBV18	CASSLGGITKQETQYF
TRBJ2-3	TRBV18	CASSPAGGETDTQYF
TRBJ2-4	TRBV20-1	CSASKQGANIQYF
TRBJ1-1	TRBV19	CIILGTEAFF
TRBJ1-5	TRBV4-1	CASSYLYGVSNQPQHF
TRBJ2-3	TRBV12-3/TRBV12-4	CASSRAGGFTDTQYF
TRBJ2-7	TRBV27	CASKAGGPPDDEQYF
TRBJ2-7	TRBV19	CASSIPYGGTGHSYEQYF
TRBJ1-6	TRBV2	CASSVDGTGWSPLHF
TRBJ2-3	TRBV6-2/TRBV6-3	CASSSGSTDTQYF
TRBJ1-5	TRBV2	CASSEETDQPQHF
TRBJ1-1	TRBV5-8	CASSLDNTGGTEAFF
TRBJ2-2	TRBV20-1	CSALNSGPGELFF
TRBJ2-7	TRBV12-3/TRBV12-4	CASSLQGSGEQYF
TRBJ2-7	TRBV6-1	CATTTGTSSYEQYF
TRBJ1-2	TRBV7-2	CASSSSSTRHVGYTF
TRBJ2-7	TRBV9	CASSAGLAGGEQYF
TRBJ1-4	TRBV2	CASSPGLANGKLFF